These 5 T cell receptor beta chains were sequenced from one sample in a study of T cell responses to AZD1222 COVID-19 vaccine. Clones were read by immunoSEQ multiplex PCR, and TCRdb kept only the in-frame ones, dropping some. There are roughly 140,000 clones in the sample; 82% occur only once, and around 4.3% lies in the top ten. Source: peripheral blood, taken on day 0 of MenACWY control vaccination. These TCRs come from an adult in good health.

The V gene is TRBV3-1 (or the pseudogene TRBV3-2), the J gene TRBJ1-1; D might be TRBD1 (6 bases). In germline, CDR1 is LGHDT, CDR2 YNNKEL (reference sequence). V shed 6 bases and J shed 4 bases, with 15 bases lying between them. The length of the CDR3 is 14 residues. The CDR3 region is CASRETGEATEAFF. CDR3 coding DNA: TGTGCCAGCAGAGAGACAGGAGAAGCCACTGAAGCTTTCTTT.

The chain recombines TRBV5-8 with TRBJ1-3; no clear D gene. The V end was cut by 1 base, the J end by 0 bases, with 5 bases between. The CDR3 has 14 amino acids. Germline assignment: CDR1 SGHTS and CDR2 YDEGEE. CDR3 DNA: TGTGCCAGCAGCTTGAGTTTCTCTGGAAACACCATATATTTT. It specifies CASSLSFSGNTIYF. The whole variable domain, remainder taken from reference TRBV5-8 and TRBJ1-3, is EAGVTQSPTHLIKTRGQQATLRCSPISGHTSVYWYQQALGLGLQFLLWYDEGEERNRGNFPPRFSGRQFPNYSSELNVNALELEDSALYLCASSLSFSGNTIYFGEGSWLTVV.

V and J are TRBV18 and TRBJ2-7, with 7 positions matching TRBD2. The CDR3 sequence is 13 residues long. Germline V gives CDR1 KGHSH, CDR2 LQKENI. The junction had 1 base not matched to a gene; V was cut back by 3 bases and J by 2 bases. CDR3: CASSPGRAYEQYV. CDR3 in DNA: TGTGCCAGCTCACCGGGGAGGGCCTACGAGCAGTACGTC.

The chain couples TRBV11-3 to TRBJ2-1, with a tentative D call TRBD1 (5 bases). Germline CDR1 is SGHNT and CDR2 is YENEEA. Trimming pared 5 bases from V and 6 bases from J, leaving 17 bases between. There are 15 residues in the CDR3. In nucleotides, the CDR3 is TGTGCCAGCAGCCCCTGGGGCTCAGCGAGCAATGAGCAGTTCTTC. Amino acid sequence: CASSPWGSASNEQFF.

The chain uses TRBV5-8 and TRBJ2-3; 9 nucleotides line up with TRBD1. This CDR3 has 16 amino acids. From germline, CDR1 is SGHTS and CDR2 YDEGEE. Unmatched junction bases numbered 6, after V lost 4 bases and J lost 0 bases. The CDR3 here is CASSGGTGWSTDTQYF. In DNA form, the CDR3 reads TGTGCCAGCAGCGGGGGGACAGGGTGGAGCACAGATACGCAGTATTTT. Looking up the rest from reference TRBV5-8 and TRBJ2-3 gives the full variable domain: EAGVTQSPTHLIKTRGQQATLRCSPISGHTSVYWYQQALGLGLQFLLWYDEGEERNRGNFPPRFSGRQFPNYSSELNVNALELEDSALYLCASSGGTGWSTDTQYFGPGTRLTVL.